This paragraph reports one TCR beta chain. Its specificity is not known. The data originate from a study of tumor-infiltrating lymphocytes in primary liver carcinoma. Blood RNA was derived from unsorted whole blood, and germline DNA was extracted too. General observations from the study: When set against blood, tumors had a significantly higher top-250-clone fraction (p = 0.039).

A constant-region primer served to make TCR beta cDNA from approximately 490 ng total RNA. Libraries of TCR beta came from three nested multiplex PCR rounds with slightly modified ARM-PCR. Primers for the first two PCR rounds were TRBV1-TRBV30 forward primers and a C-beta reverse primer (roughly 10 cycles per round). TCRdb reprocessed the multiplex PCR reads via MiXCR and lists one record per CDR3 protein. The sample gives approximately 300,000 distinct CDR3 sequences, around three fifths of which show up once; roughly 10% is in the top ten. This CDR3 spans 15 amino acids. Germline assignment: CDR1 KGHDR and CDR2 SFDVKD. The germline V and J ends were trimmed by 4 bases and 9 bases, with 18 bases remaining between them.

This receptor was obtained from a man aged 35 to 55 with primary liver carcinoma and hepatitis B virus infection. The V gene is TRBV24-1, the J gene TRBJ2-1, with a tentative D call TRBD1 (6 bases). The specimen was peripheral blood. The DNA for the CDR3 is TGTGCCACCAGTGACCCCAGGGGCAGTACAATTGAGCAGTTCTTC. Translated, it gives CATSDPRGSTIEQFF.